These 31 T cell receptor beta chains were all obtained from the same sample, sequenced in a study of cytomegalovirus exposure and HLA in healthy donors. The PCR ran on 60 Vbeta and 13 Jbeta primers. Clones were sequenced by immunoSEQ multiplex PCR, and TCRdb holds only the in-frame ones, with some missing. This table has roughly 100,000 clones, roughly 76% appearing once. Sequenced: PBMCs. Source of these receptors: a man aged 25-40 years in good health and CMV-seropositive.

The CDR3 sequence is CASSPDRVYGYTF. In nucleotides, the CDR3 is TGTGCCAGCAGCCCGGACAGGGTCTATGGCTACACCTTC. The V and J genes are TRBV27 and TRBJ1-2; TRBD1 agrees at 8 bases. V dropped 6 bases and J dropped 4; count of bases not matched to a gene: 4. The V gene's germline CDR1 is MNHEY and CDR2 SMNVEV (reference sequence). The CDR3 totals 13 residues.

The chain combines TRBV7-8 with TRBJ1-6; D is uncertain. The CDR3 extends over 11 amino acids. The V and J ends lost 5 bases and 7 bases respectively, with 3 bases between them. In germline, CDR1 is SGHVS, CDR2 FQNEAQ. The chain's CDR3 is CASSENSPLHF. CDR3 in DNA: TGTGCCAGCAGCGAGAATTCACCCCTCCACTTT.

This chain joins TRBV7-8 and TRBJ1-5; no definite D call. The CDR3 runs to 15 residues. CDR1 SGHVS and CDR2 FQNEAQ come from the germline V gene. Trimming left V 2 bases short and J 1 base short, with 9 bases between. Written as DNA, the CDR3 is TGTGCCAGCAGCTTACGACACCCGAGCAATCAGCCCCAGCATTTT. Its translation: CASSLRHPSNQPQHF.

V is TRBV4-1 and J is TRBJ2-1; TRBD2 agrees at 16 bases. CDR3 length: 19 amino acids. The V gene's germline CDR1 is MGHRA and CDR2 YSYEKL. J was trimmed by 7 bases and V by 5 bases; bases with no gene match: 14. The CDR3 DNA follows: TGCGCCAGCAGCACTCCGGGACTAGCGGGGGGGAGAGAAAAAAATGAGCAGTTCTTC. Its protein is CASSTPGLAGGREKNEQFF.

The gene calls are TRBV5-1 and TRBJ1-6; weak D call: TRBD1 (6 bases). CDR3 length equals 14 residues. Germline-derived CDR1 and CDR2 are SGHRS and YFSETQ. V lost 0 bases and J lost 10, with 11 bases in between. The CDR3 spells CASSLDGQFSPLHF. CDR3 nucleotides: TGCGCCAGCAGCTTGGATGGACAGTTCTCACCCCTCCACTTT.

This sequence joins TRBV12-5 and TRBJ2-3, with D maybe TRBD1 (6 bases). Trimming removed 3 bases from V and 2 bases from J, with 12 bases in between. CDR1 and CDR2 from the germline V gene are LGHNT and FRNRAP. This CDR3 is built from 15 residues. Written as DNA, the CDR3 is TGTGCTAGTGGTTTATCGGCAGGGGCCACAGATACGCAGTATTTT. It specifies CASGLSAGATDTQYF.

The J gene is TRBJ1-5, the V gene TRBV7-9; tentatively, D is TRBD1 (6 bases). CDR3 length equals 15 residues. The V gene's germline CDR1 is SEHNR and CDR2 FQNEAQ (reference sequence). Trimming left V 4 bases short and J 2 bases short, with 12 bases between. The CDR3 coding sequence is TGTGCCAGCAGCTGGGGGGCGGGGGGCAATCAGCCCCAGCATTTT. It yields the protein CASSWGAGGNQPQHF.

This chain links TRBV7-2 with TRBJ2-3; TRBD2 is a possible D gene (6 bases). Germline CDR1 reads SGHTA; CDR2 reads FQGNSA. This CDR3 comprises 16 residues. Trimming removed 2 bases at V and 1 base at J, with 13 bases between. Written as DNA, the CDR3 is TGTGCCAGCAGCTTAATGGTGGGGGGTGGCACAGATACGCAGTATTTT. Protein: CASSLMVGGGTDTQYF.

V is TRBV5-4 and J is TRBJ1-2, with D perhaps matching TRBD1 (5 bases). Trimming pared 4 bases from V and 4 bases from J, leaving 20 bases between. This CDR3 contains 16 residues. Germline CDR1 reads SGHNT; CDR2 reads YYREEE (reference sequence). CDR3 loop: CASSPPGGGEGYGYTF. Written as DNA, the CDR3 is TGTGCCAGCAGCCCCCCGGGGGGGGGTGAAGGCTATGGCTACACCTTC. The entire variable domain, with the rest obtained from reference TRBV5-4 and TRBJ1-2, is as follows: ETGVTQSPTHLIKTRGQQVTLRCSSQSGHNTVSWYQQALGQGPQFIFQYYREEENGRGNFPPRFSGLQFPNYSSELNVNALELDDSALYLCASSPPGGGEGYGYTFGSGTRLTVV.

In its sample, this clone was seen a few times. This chain joins TRBV7-8 and TRBJ2-3, with TRBD2 matching over 10 bases. Trimming removed 5 bases from V and 4 bases from J; junction bases left unmatched: 9. CDR1 is SGHVS and CDR2 is FQNEAQ in the germline V gene. The CDR3 extends over 16 amino acids. The CDR3 here is CASSLSTSGGADTQYF. The DNA of the CDR3 is TGTGCCAGCAGCCTTAGTACCAGCGGGGGGGCAGATACGCAGTATTTT.

The J gene is TRBJ2-2, the V gene TRBV30; the match to TRBD2 covers 15 bases. This CDR3 is built from 15 residues. Germline CDR1 GTSNPN, CDR2 SVGIG (reference sequence). V was clipped by 1 base and J by 6 bases; unmatched bases: 0. Here the CDR3 DNA reads TGTGCCTGGAGTGGGACTAGCGGGGGGGCCGGGGAGCTGTTTTTT. Translated, it gives CAWSGTSGGAGELFF.

The rearrangement links TRBV19 to TRBJ2-5; D is uncertain. Trimming shortened V by 8 bases and J by 5 bases, and 15 bases separated the two germline ends. CDR1 and CDR2 from the germline V gene are LNHDA and SQIVND (reference sequence). The CDR3 has 13 amino acids. CDR3: CASGDFGRETQYF. CDR3 bases: TGTGCCAGTGGAGACTTTGGTAGGGAGACCCAGTACTTC.

The chain links TRBV6-1 to TRBJ2-7; D perhaps matches TRBD2 (6 bases). CDR1 and CDR2 (germline): MNHNS, SASEGT. With 10 bases removed from V and 0 bases from J, the gap between germline ends came to 16 bases. The CDR3 length is 14 residues. The CDR3 nucleotides are TGTGCCACCTCCGGGACTTCTTCCTCCTACGAGCAGTACTTC. This codes for CATSGTSSSYEQYF.

The gene calls are TRBV10-3 and TRBJ2-1, with TRBD2 as a possible D gene (5 bases). CDR1 is ENHRY, CDR2 SYGVKD, per germline. This CDR3 is 21 amino acids long. Trimming took 6 bases from V and 0 from J, leaving 30 bases between them. The CDR3 reads CAISSRRRMRVKLSSYNEQFF. CDR3 sequence (DNA): TGTGCCATCAGCTCACGCCGTAGGATGCGGGTTAAGTTAAGCTCCTACAATGAGCAGTTCTTC.

This chain joins TRBV2 and TRBJ2-1; TRBD2 matches at 14 bases. Germline V lookup: CDR1 SNHLY, CDR2 FYNNEI. This CDR3 region has 17 residues. V was pared by 5 bases and J by 2 bases, with 5 bases of the junction left unmatched. The CDR3 nucleotides read TGTGCCAGCAGTCCGGGACTAGCGGGGGTAACCTACAATGAGCAGTTCTTC. It is translated as CASSPGLAGVTYNEQFF.

The rearrangement joins TRBV7-8 to TRBJ2-1, with D uncertain. The ends were cut back, 6 bases at V and 0 bases at J, with 15 bases in the middle. The CDR3 spans 16 residues. Germline assignment: CDR1 SGHVS and CDR2 FQNEAQ. In DNA, the CDR3 is TGTGCCAGCAGTCTAGGAGCGTTAAGCTCCTACAATGAGCAGTTCTTC. It is translated as CASSLGALSSYNEQFF.

This sequence joins TRBV9 and TRBJ2-1, with 9 bases that match TRBD2. The germline V gene encodes CDR1 SGDLS and CDR2 YYNGEE. This CDR3 is built from 17 residues. V was pared by 1 base and J by 6 bases, with 11 bases of the junction left unmatched. CDR3 sequence (DNA): TGTGCCAGCAGCGTAAACCGCGTGCGGGGGGGCTTCAATGAGCAGTTCTTC. Its protein product is CASSVNRVRGGFNEQFF.

The chain employs TRBV10-3 and TRBJ2-7; 9 positions match TRBD1. The V gene's germline CDR1 is ENHRY and CDR2 SYGVKD. The CDR3 has 16 residues. V gave up 2 bases and J gave up 0 bases; unmatched junction bases: 5. CDR3 loop: CAISERTGDVSYEQYF. The CDR3 DNA sequence: TGTGCCATCAGTGAGAGGACAGGGGACGTCTCCTACGAGCAGTACTTC.

The rearrangement links TRBV5-1 to TRBJ1-2, with TRBD1 as a possible D gene (6 bases). The CDR3 extends over 14 amino acids. CDR1 is SGHRS and CDR2 is YFSETQ in the germline V gene. V was clipped by 4 bases and J by 6 bases, with 16 bases between them. The CDR3 DNA reads as TGCGCCAGCAGCCGGGGGCCGGGGGGTAATGGCTACACCTTC. This codes for CASSRGPGGNGYTF.

The chain joins TRBV27 to TRBJ2-1; 8 bases line up with TRBD2. CDR1 is MNHEY and CDR2 is SMNVEV in the germline V gene (reference sequence). The V segment lost 2 bases and the J segment 2 bases; nucleotides outside the gene matches: 5. There are 16 residues in the CDR3. The CDR3 spells CASSLRPSGPYNEQFF. Here the CDR3 DNA reads TGTGCCAGCAGTTTAAGGCCTAGCGGGCCCTACAATGAGCAGTTCTTC.

The chain joins TRBV30 to TRBJ1-6; 8 bases line up with TRBD1. CDR1 is GTSNPN, CDR2 SVGIG, per germline (reference sequence). J lost 6 bases, V lost 7 bases, and 5 bases had no gene match. The CDR3 contains 13 residues. The CDR3 bases are TGTGCCTCCACGACAGGGGTTAATTCACCCCTCCACTTT. It codes for CASTTGVNSPLHF.

This sequence joins TRBV5-8 and TRBJ2-4, with D maybe TRBD1 (6 bases). Trimming left V 4 bases short and J 3 bases short, with 14 bases between. The CDR3 sequence is 15 residues long. Germline loops: CDR1 SGHTS, CDR2 YDEGEE. The CDR3 here is CASSKPGHLKNIQYF. The CDR3 nucleotides are TGTGCCAGCAGCAAACCGGGACACCTCAAAAACATTCAGTACTTC.

The chain carries TRBV10-1 and TRBJ2-7; TRBD1 might be the D (6 bases). The CDR3 is made up of 15 amino acids. V was pared by 3 bases and J by 0 bases, with 12 bases between. Germline CDR1 WNHNN, CDR2 SYGVQD (reference sequence). The CDR3 sequence is CASSEVGASSYEQYF. CDR3 DNA: TGCGCCAGCAGTGAAGTGGGGGCCAGCTCCTACGAGCAGTACTTC.

The V gene is TRBV7-2, the J gene TRBJ2-5, with a tentative D call TRBD1 (7 bases). The CDR3 runs to 14 residues. The ends were cut back, 5 bases at V and 4 bases at J, with 14 bases in the middle. CDR1 SGHTA and CDR2 FQGNSA come from the germline V gene. The CDR3 DNA is TGTGCCAGCAGCCCAGGGGGGCTAAGAGAGACCCAGTACTTC. Translation gives CASSPGGLRETQYF.

This chain connects TRBV4-2 to TRBJ2-7; 12 bases align to TRBD2. This CDR3 spans 19 amino acids. Germline assignment: CDR1 LGHNA and CDR2 YNFKEQ. V gave up 4 bases and J gave up 3 bases; unmatched junction bases: 16. The CDR3 nucleotides are TGTGCCAGCAGCCCCCGCCACCCGGGACTAGCGGGTCAAAACTACGAGCAGTACTTC. Amino acids: CASSPRHPGLAGQNYEQYF.

The chain employs TRBV9 and TRBJ2-7; D may be TRBD2 (6 bases). The CDR3 contains 16 residues. CDR1 and CDR2 (germline): SGDLS, YYNGEE. Deletions cut 4 bases from V and 2 bases from J, with 19 bases between. Here the CDR3 reads CASSFGGWVAAYEQYF. The CDR3 region has the DNA TGTGCCAGCAGCTTCGGGGGTTGGGTTGCGGCCTACGAGCAGTACTTC.

V gene TRBV18 combines with J gene TRBJ1-4, with D unclear. Germline assignment: CDR1 KGHSH and CDR2 LQKENI. CDR3 length: 15 amino acids. Trimming left V 3 bases short and J 4 bases short, with 12 bases between. Here the CDR3 reads CASSPMDGLNEKLFF. CDR3 coding DNA: TGTGCCAGCTCACCGATGGACGGACTTAATGAAAAACTGTTTTTT.

The V and J genes are TRBV6-6 and TRBJ1-1; TRBD1 matches at 9 bases. The V gene's germline CDR1 is MNHNY and CDR2 SVGAGI (reference sequence). V trimming: 7 bases; J trimming: 5 bases; junction bases outside the gene matches: 8. The CDR3 length is 14 residues. The CDR3 reads CASTRTGARTEAFF. In nucleotides, the CDR3 is TGTGCCAGCACCCGGACAGGGGCGCGGACTGAAGCTTTCTTT.

The table lists this clone with a few counts. The chain joins TRBV18 to TRBJ2-1; TRBD2 agrees at 12 bases. The germline V gene encodes CDR1 KGHSH and CDR2 LQKENI. V lost 2 bases and J lost 2; bases outside the gene matches: 10. The CDR3 contains 19 residues. The CDR3, as DNA: TGTGCCAGCTCACCAAAACTAGCGGGGGGCAACGTAGCCTACAATGAGCAGTTCTTC. It is translated as CASSPKLAGGNVAYNEQFF.

This chain joins TRBV4-1 and TRBJ2-2; a weak D match, TRBD1 (5 bases). The CDR3 covers 16 residues. Per the germline V gene, CDR1 is MGHRA and CDR2 is YSYEKL. V lost 0 bases to trimming and J lost 4 bases, with 12 bases between them. CDR3 coding DNA: TGCGCCAGCAGCCAAGAGAACAGGCTCAGCACCGGGGAGCTGTTTTTT. Its translation is CASSQENRLSTGELFF.

This clone was seen just once. J is TRBJ1-3 and V is TRBV5-1, with 9 bases fitting TRBD1. Germline lookup yields CDR1 SGHRS and CDR2 YFSETQ. The CDR3 is 18 amino acids. Trimming removed 6 bases from V and 4 bases from J; junction bases left unmatched: 17. The CDR3 sequence is CASKSSAGQGRGGNTIYF. CDR3 in DNA: TGCGCCAGCAAGTCCTCTGCGGGACAGGGTAGGGGCGGAAACACCATATATTTT.